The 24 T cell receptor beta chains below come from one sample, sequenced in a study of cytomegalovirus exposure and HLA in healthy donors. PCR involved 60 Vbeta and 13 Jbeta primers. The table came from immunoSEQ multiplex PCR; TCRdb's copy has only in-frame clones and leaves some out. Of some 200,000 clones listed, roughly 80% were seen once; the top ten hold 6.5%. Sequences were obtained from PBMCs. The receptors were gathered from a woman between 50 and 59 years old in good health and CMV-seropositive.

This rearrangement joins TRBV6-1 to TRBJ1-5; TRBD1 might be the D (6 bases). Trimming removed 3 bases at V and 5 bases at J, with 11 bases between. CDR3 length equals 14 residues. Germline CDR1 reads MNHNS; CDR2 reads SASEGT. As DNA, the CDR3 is TGTGCCAGCAGTGACGACAGGAGTTATCAGCCCCAGCATTTT. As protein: CASSDDRSYQPQHF.

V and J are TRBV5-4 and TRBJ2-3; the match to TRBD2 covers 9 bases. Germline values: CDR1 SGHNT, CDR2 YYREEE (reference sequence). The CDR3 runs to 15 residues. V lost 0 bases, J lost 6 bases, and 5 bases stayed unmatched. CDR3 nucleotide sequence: TGTGCCAGCAGCTTGGTAGCGGGGGCGAGTGATACGCAGTATTTT. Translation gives CASSLVAGASDTQYF. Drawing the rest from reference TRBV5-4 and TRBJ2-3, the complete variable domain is ETGVTQSPTHLIKTRGQQVTLRCSSQSGHNTVSWYQQALGQGPQFIFQYYREEENGRGNFPPRFSGLQFPNYSSELNVNALELDDSALYLCASSLVAGASDTQYFGPGTRLTVL.

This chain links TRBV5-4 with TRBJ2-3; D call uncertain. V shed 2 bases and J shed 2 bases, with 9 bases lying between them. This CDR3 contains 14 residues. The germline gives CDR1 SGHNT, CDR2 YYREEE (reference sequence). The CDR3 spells CASSFDLPTDTQYF. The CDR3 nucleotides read TGTGCCAGCAGCTTCGACTTGCCCACAGATACGCAGTATTTT.

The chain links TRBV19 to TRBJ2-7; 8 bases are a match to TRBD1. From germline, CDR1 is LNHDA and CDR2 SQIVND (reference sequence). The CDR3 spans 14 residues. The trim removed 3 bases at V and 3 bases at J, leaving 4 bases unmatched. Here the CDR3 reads CASSMWTGYYEQYF. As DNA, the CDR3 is TGTGCCAGTAGTATGTGGACAGGGTACTACGAGCAGTACTTC.

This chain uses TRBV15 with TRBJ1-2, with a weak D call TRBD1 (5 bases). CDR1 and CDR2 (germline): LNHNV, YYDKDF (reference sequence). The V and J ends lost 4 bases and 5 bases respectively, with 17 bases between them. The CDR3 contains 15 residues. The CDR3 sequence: CATSTESGRFYGYTF. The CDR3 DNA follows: TGTGCCACCAGCACCGAATCAGGGAGGTTTTATGGCTACACCTTC.

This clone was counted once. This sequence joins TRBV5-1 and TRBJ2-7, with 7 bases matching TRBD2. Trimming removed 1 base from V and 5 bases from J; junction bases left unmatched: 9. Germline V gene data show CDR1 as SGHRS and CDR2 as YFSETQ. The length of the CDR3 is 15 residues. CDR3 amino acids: CASSLRWGGGDEQYF. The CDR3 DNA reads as TGCGCCAGCAGCTTGCGGTGGGGGGGTGGCGACGAGCAGTACTTC. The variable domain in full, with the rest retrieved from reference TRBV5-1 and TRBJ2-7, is KAGVTQTPRYLIKTRGQQVTLSCSPISGHRSVSWYQQTPGQGLQFLFEYFSETQRNKGNFPGRFSGRQFSNSRSEMNVSTLELGDSALYLCASSLRWGGGDEQYFGPGTRLTVT.

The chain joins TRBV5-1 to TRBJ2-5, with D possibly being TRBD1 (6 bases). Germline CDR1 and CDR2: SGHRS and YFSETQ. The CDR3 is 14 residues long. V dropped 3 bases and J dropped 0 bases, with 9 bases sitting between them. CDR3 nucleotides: TGCGCCAGCAGCTCCCAGGGGTACCAAGAGACCCAGTACTTC. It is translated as CASSSQGYQETQYF.

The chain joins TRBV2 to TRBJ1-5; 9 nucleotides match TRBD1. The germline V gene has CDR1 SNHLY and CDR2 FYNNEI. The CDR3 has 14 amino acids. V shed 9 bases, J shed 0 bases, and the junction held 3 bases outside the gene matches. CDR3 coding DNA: TGTGCCAGGGGGACAGGGATTAGCAATCAGCCCCAGCATTTT. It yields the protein CARGTGISNQPQHF.

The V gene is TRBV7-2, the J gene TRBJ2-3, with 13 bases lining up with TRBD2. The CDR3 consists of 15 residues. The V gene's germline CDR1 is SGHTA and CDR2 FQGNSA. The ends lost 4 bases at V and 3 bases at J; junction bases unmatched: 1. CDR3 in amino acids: CASSWTSGGTDTQYF. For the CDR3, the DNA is TGTGCCAGCAGCTGGACTAGCGGGGGAACAGATACGCAGTATTTT.

The CDR3 protein is CASSQGVGAATNEKLFF. The DNA for the CDR3 is TGTGCCAGCAGTCAAGGGGTTGGGGCAGCAACTAATGAAAAACTGTTTTTT. V and J are TRBV28 and TRBJ1-4; maybe TRBD1 (5 bases). The CDR3 loop spans 17 amino acids. V gave up 5 bases and J gave up 0 bases, with 16 bases separating them. Germline V lookup: CDR1 MDHEN, CDR2 SYDVKM.

CDR3 nucleotide sequence: TGCGCCAGCAGCCGACTAGCGGGAGATACGCAGTATTTT. This gives the protein CASSRLAGDTQYF. The V and J genes are TRBV5-1 and TRBJ2-3, with 10 bases lining up with TRBD2. Germline V lookup: CDR1 SGHRS, CDR2 YFSETQ. The CDR3 loop spans 13 amino acids. V lost 4 bases, J lost 5 bases, and 1 base stayed unmatched. Drawing the rest from reference TRBV5-1 and TRBJ2-3, the complete variable domain is KAGVTQTPRYLIKTRGQQVTLSCSPISGHRSVSWYQQTPGQGLQFLFEYFSETQRNKGNFPGRFSGRQFSNSRSEMNVSTLELGDSALYLCASSRLAGDTQYFGPGTRLTVL.

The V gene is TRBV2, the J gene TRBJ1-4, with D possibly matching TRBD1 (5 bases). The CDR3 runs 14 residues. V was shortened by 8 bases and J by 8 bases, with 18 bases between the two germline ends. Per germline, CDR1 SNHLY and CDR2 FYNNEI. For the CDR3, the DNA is TGTGCCAGCTCGAGGCAGGGCGATTGGGAAAAACTGTTTTTT. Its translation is CASSRQGDWEKLFF.

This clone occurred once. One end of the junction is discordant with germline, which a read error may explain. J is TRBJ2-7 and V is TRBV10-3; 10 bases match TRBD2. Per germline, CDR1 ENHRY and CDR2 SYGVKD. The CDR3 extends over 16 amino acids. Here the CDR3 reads CAISDLAGVISYEQYF. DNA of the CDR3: TGTGCCATAAGTGACCTAGCGGGAGTAATCTCCTACGAGCAGTACTTC.

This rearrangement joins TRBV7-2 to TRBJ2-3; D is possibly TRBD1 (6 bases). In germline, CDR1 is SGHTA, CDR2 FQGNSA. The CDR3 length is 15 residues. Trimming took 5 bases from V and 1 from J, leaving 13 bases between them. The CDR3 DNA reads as TGTGCCAGCAGCGGCTGGACAGTAGGCACAGATACGCAGTATTTT. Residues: CASSGWTVGTDTQYF.

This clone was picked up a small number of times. In DNA, the CDR3 is TGCGCCAGCAGCCAAGATGCGGGGGGGGCCGGAAACATTCAGTACTTC. Its translation: CASSQDAGGAGNIQYF. The chain combines TRBV4-3 with TRBJ2-4; 9 positions agree with TRBD2. V shed 0 bases and J 6 bases; nucleotides not matched to a gene: 6. Germline V lookup: CDR1 LGHNA, CDR2 YSLEER. The CDR3 spans 16 residues.

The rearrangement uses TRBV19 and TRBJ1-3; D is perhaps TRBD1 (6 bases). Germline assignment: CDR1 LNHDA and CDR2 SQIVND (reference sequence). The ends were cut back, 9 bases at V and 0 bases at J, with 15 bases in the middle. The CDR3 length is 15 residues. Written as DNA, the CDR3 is TGTGCCAGCCATGGACAGTCTGACTCTGGAAACACCATATATTTT. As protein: CASHGQSDSGNTIYF.

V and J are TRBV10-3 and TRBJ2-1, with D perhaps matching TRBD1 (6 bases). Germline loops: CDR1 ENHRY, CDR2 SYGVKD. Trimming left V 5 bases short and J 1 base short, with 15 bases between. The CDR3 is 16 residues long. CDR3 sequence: CAISYRAGDSYNEQFF. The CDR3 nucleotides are TGTGCCATCAGTTACCGCGCAGGGGATTCCTACAATGAGCAGTTCTTC.

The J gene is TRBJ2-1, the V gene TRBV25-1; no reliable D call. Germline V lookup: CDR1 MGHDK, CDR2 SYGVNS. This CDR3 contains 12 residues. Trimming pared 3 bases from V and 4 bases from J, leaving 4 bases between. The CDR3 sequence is CASSERYNEQFF. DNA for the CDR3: TGTGCCAGCAGTGAGAGATACAATGAGCAGTTCTTC.

CDR3 sequence reads: CASSSITGAGEQYF. The CDR3, as DNA: TGTGCCAGCAGTTCAATAACAGGGGCGGGGGAGCAGTACTTC. The chain employs TRBV27 and TRBJ2-7, with a tentative D call TRBD1 (7 bases). The CDR3 totals 14 residues. Germline-derived CDR1 and CDR2 are MNHEY and SMNVEV (reference sequence). Trimming left V 4 bases short and J 7 bases short, with 17 bases between.

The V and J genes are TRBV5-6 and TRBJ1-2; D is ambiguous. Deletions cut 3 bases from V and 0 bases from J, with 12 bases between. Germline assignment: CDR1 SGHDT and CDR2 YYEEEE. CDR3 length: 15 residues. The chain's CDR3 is CASSSVLLSNYGYTF. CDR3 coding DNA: TGTGCCAGCAGCTCGGTATTATTATCTAACTATGGCTACACCTTC.

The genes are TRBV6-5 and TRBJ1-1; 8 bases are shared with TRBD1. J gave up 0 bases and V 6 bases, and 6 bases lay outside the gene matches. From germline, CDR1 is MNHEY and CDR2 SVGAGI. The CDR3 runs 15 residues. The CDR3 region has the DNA TGTGCCAGCAGCCGTGGACAGGGCATGAACACTGAAGCTTTCTTT. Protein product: CASSRGQGMNTEAFF.

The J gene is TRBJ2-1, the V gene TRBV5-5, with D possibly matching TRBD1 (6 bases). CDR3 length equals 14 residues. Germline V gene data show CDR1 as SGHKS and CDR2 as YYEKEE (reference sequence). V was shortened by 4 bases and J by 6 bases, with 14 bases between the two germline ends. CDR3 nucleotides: TGTGCCAGCAGCCGATCACAGGGAAGCAATGAGCAGTTCTTC. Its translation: CASSRSQGSNEQFF. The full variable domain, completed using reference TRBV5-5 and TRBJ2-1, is DAGVTQSPTHLIKTRGQQVTLRCSPISGHKSVSWYQQVLGQGPQFIFQYYEKEERGRGNFPDRFSARQFPNYSSELNVNALLLGDSALYLCASSRSQGSNEQFFGPGTRLTVL.

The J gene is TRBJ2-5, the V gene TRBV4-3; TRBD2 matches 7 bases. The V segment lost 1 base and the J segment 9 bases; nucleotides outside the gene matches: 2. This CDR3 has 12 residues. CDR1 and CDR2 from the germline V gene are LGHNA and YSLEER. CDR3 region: CASSQGGGAQYF. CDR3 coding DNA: TGCGCCAGCAGCCAAGGCGGGGGAGCCCAGTACTTC.

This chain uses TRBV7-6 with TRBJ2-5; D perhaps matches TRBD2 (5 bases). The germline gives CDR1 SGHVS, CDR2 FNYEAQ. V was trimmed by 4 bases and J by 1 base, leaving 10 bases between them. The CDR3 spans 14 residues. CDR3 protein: CASSWQDFQETQYF. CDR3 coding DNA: TGTGCCAGCAGCTGGCAGGACTTCCAAGAGACCCAGTACTTC.